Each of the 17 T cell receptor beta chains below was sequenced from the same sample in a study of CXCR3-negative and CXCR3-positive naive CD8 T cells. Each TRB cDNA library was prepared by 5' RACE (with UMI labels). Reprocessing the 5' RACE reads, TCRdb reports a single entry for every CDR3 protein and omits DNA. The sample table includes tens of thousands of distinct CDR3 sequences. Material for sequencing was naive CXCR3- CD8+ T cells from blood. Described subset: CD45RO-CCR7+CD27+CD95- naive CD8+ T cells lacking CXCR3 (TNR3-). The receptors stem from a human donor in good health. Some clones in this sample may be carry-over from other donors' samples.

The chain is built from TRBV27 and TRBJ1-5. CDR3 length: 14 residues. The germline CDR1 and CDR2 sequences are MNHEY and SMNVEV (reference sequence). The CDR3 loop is CASSFSGYHQPQHF.

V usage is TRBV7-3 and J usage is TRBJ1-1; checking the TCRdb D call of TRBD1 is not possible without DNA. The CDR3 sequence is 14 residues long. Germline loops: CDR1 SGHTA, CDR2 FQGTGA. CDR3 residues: CASTAGGMDTEAFF. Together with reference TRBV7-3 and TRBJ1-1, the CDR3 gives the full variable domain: GAGVSQTPSNKVTEKGKYVELRCDPISGHTALYWYRQSLGQGPEFLIYFQGTGAADDSGLPNDRFFAVRPEGSVSTLKIQRTERGDSAVYLCASTAGGMDTEAFFGQGTRLTVV.

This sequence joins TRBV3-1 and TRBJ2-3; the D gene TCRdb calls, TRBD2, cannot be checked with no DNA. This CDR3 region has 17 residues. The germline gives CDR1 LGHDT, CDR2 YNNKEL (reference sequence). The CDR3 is CASSQDASGGLTDTQYF.

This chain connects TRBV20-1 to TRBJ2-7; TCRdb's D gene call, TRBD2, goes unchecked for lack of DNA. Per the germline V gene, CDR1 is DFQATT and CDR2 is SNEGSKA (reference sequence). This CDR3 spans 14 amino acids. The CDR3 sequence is CSAHAGGRENEQYF.

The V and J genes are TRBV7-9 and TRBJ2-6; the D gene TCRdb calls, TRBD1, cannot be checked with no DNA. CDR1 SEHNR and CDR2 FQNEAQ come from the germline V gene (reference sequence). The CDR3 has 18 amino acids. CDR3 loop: CASSLQDTGVSGANVLTF.

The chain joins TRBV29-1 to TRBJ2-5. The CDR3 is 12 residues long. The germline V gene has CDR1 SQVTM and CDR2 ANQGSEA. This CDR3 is CSVELVEETQYF.

The CDR3 spells CSVLLAGSYEQYF. The genes are TRBV29-1 and TRBJ2-7; the D gene TCRdb calls, TRBD2, cannot be checked with no DNA. The CDR3 loop spans 13 amino acids. Germline-derived CDR1 and CDR2 are SQVTM and ANQGSEA.

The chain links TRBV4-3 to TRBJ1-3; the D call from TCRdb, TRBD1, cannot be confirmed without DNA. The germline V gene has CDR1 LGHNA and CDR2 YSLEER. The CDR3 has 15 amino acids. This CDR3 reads CASSQDRGQGNTIYF.

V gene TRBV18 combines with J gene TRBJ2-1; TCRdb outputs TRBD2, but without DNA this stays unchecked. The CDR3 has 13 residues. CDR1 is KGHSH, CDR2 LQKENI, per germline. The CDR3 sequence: CASSRSSGNEQFF.

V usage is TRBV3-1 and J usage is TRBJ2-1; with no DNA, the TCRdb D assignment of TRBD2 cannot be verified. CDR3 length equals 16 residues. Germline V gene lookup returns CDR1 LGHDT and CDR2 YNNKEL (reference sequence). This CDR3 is CASSHPLAGGVNEQFF.

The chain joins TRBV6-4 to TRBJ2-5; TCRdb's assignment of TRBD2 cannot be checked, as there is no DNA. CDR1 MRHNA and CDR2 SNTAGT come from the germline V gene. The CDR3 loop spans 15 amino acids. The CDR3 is CASSSSGGAPETQYF.

This CDR3 reads CASSLETAETQYF. This chain joins TRBV7-2 and TRBJ2-5. Germline assignment: CDR1 SGHTA and CDR2 FQGNSA. The CDR3 spans 13 residues.

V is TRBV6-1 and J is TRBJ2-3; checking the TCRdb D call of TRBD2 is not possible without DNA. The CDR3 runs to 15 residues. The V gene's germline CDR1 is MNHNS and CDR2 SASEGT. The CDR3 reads CASSKLAGATDTQYF.

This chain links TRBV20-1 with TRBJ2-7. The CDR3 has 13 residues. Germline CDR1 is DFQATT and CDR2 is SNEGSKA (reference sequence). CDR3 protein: CSARDGITYEQYF.

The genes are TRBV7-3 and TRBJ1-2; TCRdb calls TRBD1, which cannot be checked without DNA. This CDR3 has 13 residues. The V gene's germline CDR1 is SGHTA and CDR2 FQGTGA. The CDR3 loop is CASSLIGGYGYTF.

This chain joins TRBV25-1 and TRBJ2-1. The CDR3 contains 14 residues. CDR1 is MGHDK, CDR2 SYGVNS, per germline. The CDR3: CASSEMTTYNEQFF.

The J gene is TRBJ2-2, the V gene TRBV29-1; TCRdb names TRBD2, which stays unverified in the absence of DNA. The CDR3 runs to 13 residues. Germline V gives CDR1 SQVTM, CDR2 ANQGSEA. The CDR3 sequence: CSVSPVPGGELFF.